The 6 T cell receptor beta chains below come from one sample, sequenced in a study of cytomegalovirus exposure and HLA in healthy donors. With 60 Vbeta and 13 Jbeta primers, the PCR was carried out. Method: immunoSEQ multiplex PCR; TCRdb's copy keeps in-frame clones and lacks some. Of 95,000 to 110,000 clones in the sample, about four fifths were seen once. Source material: PBMCs. These receptors were obtained from a man under 40 in good health and CMV-seropositive.

The chain is built from TRBV2 and TRBJ1-1; the D is unclear. This CDR3 has 14 residues. Germline V gene lookup returns CDR1 SNHLY and CDR2 FYNNEI. The V gene lost 3 bases and the J gene lost 4 bases, with 12 bases spanning the gap. CDR3: CASSDTGGRTEAFF. CDR3 nucleotides: TGTGCCAGCAGTGACACGGGAGGCCGCACTGAAGCTTTCTTT.

This chain connects TRBV25-1 to TRBJ1-5, with no clear D. Trimming removed 4 bases from V and 2 bases from J, with 6 bases in between. Germline V gene data show CDR1 as MGHDK and CDR2 as SYGVNS. The CDR3 has 13 residues. The CDR3 region has the DNA TGTGCCAGCAGTGGCGGGGGCAATCAGCCCCAGCATTTT. Encoded protein: CASSGGGNQPQHF.

Of note for this clone: A junction boundary mismatches the germline segment, possibly from a read error. The CDR3: CANSEALPGQETQYF. In nucleotides, the CDR3 is TGTGCCAACAGTGAAGCGCTTCCAGGACAGGAGACCCAGTACTTC. The chain carries TRBV2 and TRBJ2-5, with TRBD1 as a possible D gene (6 bases). Per the germline V gene, CDR1 is SNHLY and CDR2 is FYNNEI. The CDR3 is 15 residues long.

The chain combines TRBV13 with TRBJ2-2; possibly TRBD2 for D (5 bases). The length of the CDR3 is 16 residues. Trimming stripped 2 bases from V and 2 bases from J, with 12 bases between. Per germline, CDR1 PRHDT and CDR2 FYEKMQ (reference sequence). CDR3 sequence (DNA): TGTGCCAGCAGCTTACGGTCCGGGGTTAACACCGGGGAGCTGTTTTTT. This codes for CASSLRSGVNTGELFF.

The J gene is TRBJ1-6, the V gene TRBV27; 8 nucleotides align to TRBD1. There are 14 residues in the CDR3. The trim removed 4 bases at V and 6 bases at J, leaving 2 bases unmatched. Germline lookup yields CDR1 MNHEY and CDR2 SMNVEV (reference sequence). CDR3 in amino acids: CASSYGQGNSPLHF. The CDR3, as DNA: TGTGCCAGCAGTTACGGACAGGGTAATTCACCCCTCCACTTT.

For the CDR3, the DNA is TGTGCCACCTTTCTCGCGGAGAGTTCCTACAATGAGCAGTTCTTC. It encodes CATFLAESSYNEQFF. The chain combines TRBV6-1 with TRBJ2-1, with D uncertain. CDR1 is MNHNS, CDR2 SASEGT, per germline. Trimming cost V 10 bases and J 1 base, with 17 bases left between them. The CDR3 covers 15 residues.